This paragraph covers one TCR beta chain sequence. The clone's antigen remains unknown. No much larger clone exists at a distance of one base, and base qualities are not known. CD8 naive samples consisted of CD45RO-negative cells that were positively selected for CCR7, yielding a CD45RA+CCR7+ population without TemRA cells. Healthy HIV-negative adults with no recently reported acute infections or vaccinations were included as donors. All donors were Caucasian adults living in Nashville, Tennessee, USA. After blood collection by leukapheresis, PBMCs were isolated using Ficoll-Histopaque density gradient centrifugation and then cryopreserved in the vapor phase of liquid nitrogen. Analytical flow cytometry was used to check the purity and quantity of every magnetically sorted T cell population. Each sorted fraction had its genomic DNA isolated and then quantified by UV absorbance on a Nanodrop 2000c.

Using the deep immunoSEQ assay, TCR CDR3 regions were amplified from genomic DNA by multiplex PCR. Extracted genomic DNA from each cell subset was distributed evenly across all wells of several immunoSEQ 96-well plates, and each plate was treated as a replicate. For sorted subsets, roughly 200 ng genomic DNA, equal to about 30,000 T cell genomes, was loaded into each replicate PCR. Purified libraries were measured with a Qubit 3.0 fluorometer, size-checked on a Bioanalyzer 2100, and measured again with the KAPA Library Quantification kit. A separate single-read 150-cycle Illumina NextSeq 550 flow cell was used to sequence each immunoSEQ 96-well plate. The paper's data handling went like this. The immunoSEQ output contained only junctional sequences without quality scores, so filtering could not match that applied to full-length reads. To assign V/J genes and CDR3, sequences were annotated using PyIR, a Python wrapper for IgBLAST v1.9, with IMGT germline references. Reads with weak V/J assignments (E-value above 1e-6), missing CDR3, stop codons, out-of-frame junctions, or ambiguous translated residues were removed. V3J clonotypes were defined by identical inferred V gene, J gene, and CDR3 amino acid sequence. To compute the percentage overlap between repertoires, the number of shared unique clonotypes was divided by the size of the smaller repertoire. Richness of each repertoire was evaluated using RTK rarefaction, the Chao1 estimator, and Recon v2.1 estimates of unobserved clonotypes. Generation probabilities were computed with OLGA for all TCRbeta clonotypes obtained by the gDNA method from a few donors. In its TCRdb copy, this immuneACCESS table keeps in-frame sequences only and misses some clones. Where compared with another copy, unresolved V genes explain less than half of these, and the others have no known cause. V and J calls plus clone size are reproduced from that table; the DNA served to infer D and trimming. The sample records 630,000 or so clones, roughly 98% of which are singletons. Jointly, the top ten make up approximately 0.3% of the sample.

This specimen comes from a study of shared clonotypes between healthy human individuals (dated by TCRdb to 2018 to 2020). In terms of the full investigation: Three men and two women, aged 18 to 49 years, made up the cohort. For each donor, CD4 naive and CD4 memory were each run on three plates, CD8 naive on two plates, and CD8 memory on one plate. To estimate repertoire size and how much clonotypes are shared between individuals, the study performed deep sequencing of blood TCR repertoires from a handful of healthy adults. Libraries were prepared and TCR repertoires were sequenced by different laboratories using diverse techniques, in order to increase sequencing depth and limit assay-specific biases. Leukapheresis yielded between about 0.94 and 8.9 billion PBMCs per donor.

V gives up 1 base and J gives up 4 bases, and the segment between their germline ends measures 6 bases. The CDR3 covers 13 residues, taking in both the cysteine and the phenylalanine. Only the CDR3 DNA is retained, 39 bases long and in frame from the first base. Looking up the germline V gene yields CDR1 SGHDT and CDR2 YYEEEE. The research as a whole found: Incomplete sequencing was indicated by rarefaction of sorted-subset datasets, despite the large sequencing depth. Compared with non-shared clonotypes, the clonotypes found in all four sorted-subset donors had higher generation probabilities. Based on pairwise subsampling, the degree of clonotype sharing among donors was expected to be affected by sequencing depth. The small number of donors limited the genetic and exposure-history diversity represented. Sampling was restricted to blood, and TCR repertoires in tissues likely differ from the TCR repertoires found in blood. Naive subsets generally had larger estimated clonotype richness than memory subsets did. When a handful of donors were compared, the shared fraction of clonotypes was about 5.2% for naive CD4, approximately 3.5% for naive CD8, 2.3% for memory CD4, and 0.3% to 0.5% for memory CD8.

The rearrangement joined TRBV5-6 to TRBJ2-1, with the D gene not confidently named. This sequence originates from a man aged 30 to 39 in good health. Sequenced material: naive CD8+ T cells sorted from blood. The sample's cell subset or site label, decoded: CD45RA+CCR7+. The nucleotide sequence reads TGTGCCAGCAGCTTGCTTGCGTACAATGAGCAGTTCTTC. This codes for CASSLLAYNEQFF.